A selection of T cell receptor beta chains follows, all from one sample in a study of T-cell reconstitution after alpha-beta-depleted transplantation in children. TCRdb called the PCR reads again in MiXCR, with one record for every CDR3 protein. The table shows some 840,000 distinct CDR3 sequences, with 15% to 20% occurring only once. Specimen: PBMCs, mostly from graft donor cells, collected 360 days after TCRalphabeta/CD19-depleted stem cell transplant. These receptors all stem from a male patient between 10 and 17 years old who had a stem cell transplant for acute lymphoblastic leukemia, so the T cells may come from the graft donor. Both conserved end residues are part of each CDR3. The order of the fields is D gene, J gene, V gene, clone size, CDR3 DNA, CDR3 protein. D genes are given only for firm matches. Clone size, where shown, is once, few, many, or a class for clones that have expanded.

d_call: TRBD1
j_call: TRBJ2-3
v_call: TRBV7-9
clone_size: many
cdr3_nt: TGTGCCAGCAGCTCCGGACAGGGGGCGATGGATACGCAGTATTTT
cdr3_aa: CASSSGQGAMDTQYF

d_call: NA
j_call: TRBJ2-3
v_call: TRBV7-2
clone_size: NA
cdr3_nt: TGTGCCAGCAGCCCCCCAACGCCGGATACGCAGTATTTT
cdr3_aa: CASSPPTPDTQYF

d_call: NA
j_call: TRBJ2-7
v_call: TRBV5-1
clone_size: few
cdr3_nt: TGCGCCAGCAGCTTCCCCTCGGGGCTCTCCGCCAACGAGCAGTACTTC
cdr3_aa: CASSFPSGLSANEQYF

d_call: NA
j_call: TRBJ1-6
v_call: TRBV29-1
clone_size: few
cdr3_nt: TGCAGCGTCGCCCAGACCCGAAATTCACCCCTCCACTTT
cdr3_aa: CSVAQTRNSPLHF

d_call: TRBD2
j_call: TRBJ2-3
v_call: TRBV4-1
clone_size: NA
cdr3_nt: TGCGCCAGCAGCCAACCCGGGACTAGCGGGCGCACAGATACGCAGTATTTT
cdr3_aa: CASSQPGTSGRTDTQYF

d_call: NA
j_call: TRBJ1-6
v_call: TRBV5-1
clone_size: many
cdr3_nt: TGTGCCAGCAGCTTAGGCGGGAATTCACCCCTCCACTTT
cdr3_aa: CASSLGGNSPLHF

d_call: TRBD2
j_call: TRBJ2-1
v_call: TRBV4-1
clone_size: NA
cdr3_nt: TGCGCCAGCAGCCCCTTGGGGAGCGGGAGGGCTAATGAGCAGTTCTTC
cdr3_aa: CASSPLGSGRANEQFF

d_call: TRBD2
j_call: TRBJ2-3
v_call: TRBV12-3/TRBV12-4
clone_size: many
cdr3_nt: TGTGCCAGCAGTTTGGGGGGACTAGCGGGGATGAATACGCAGTATTTT
cdr3_aa: CASSLGGLAGMNTQYF

d_call: NA
j_call: TRBJ2-1
v_call: TRBV2
clone_size: once
cdr3_nt: TGTGCCAGCAAGGTGGGAGAGAGGAATGAGCAGTTCTTC
cdr3_aa: CASKVGERNEQFF

d_call: NA
j_call: TRBJ1-3
v_call: TRBV18
clone_size: NA
cdr3_nt: TGTGCCAGCTCACCAAGTCCCGACCGAGGAAACACCATATATTTT
cdr3_aa: CASSPSPDRGNTIYF

d_call: TRBD1
j_call: TRBJ2-5
v_call: TRBV5-1
clone_size: few
cdr3_nt: TGCGCCAGCAGCTTAACCGGGACAGCGAGGTTCCAAGAGACCCAGTACTTC
cdr3_aa: CASSLTGTARFQETQYF

d_call: TRBD2
j_call: TRBJ2-1
v_call: TRBV5-1
clone_size: NA
cdr3_nt: TGCGCCAGCAGCTTCCTAGCGGGACTAAACAATGAGCAGTTCTTC
cdr3_aa: CASSFLAGLNNEQFF

d_call: NA
j_call: TRBJ2-1
v_call: TRBV7-8
clone_size: NA
cdr3_nt: TGTGCCAGCAGCTCAAACAGGTTTGGGGGCTCCTACAATGAGCAGTTCTTC
cdr3_aa: CASSSNRFGGSYNEQFF

d_call: NA
j_call: TRBJ2-3
v_call: TRBV11-2
clone_size: NA
cdr3_nt: TGTGCCATCGGCGGCCTGGATACGCAGTATTTT
cdr3_aa: CAIGGLDTQYF

d_call: TRBD2
j_call: TRBJ2-7
v_call: TRBV5-6
clone_size: few
cdr3_nt: TGTGCCAGCAGCTTACCGGGACTAGGGACTCCCGTTAACGAGCAGTACTTC
cdr3_aa: CASSLPGLGTPVNEQYF

d_call: NA
j_call: TRBJ1-4
v_call: TRBV5-1
clone_size: NA
cdr3_nt: TGCGCCAGCAGCATTGGGACAACTAATGAAAAACTGTTTTTT
cdr3_aa: CASSIGTTNEKLFF

d_call: NA
j_call: TRBJ2-7
v_call: TRBV19
clone_size: NA
cdr3_nt: TGTGCCAGTAGTATAGCTGCCAGCTCCTACGAGCAGTACTTC
cdr3_aa: CASSIAASSYEQYF